This is a list of T cell receptor beta chains from one sample in a study of CD8+CD57+ T cells in acquired aplastic anemia. TCRdb re-analysed the reads in MiXCR, keeping a single row per CDR3 protein. The sample yields around 500,000 distinct CDR3 sequences, about a third seen once. Input material: sorted CD4+, CD8+, or CD8+CD57+ T cells (not recorded which) from PBMCs. These receptors came from a human donor with aplastic anemia. The CDR3 runs from the conserved cysteine through the conserved F or W. D genes are given only for firm matches. Clone size is given for some rows only: seen once, a few or many times, or a class if the clone is expanded.

clone size	V gene	J gene	D gene	CDR3 DNA	CDR3 protein
-	TRBV12-3/TRBV12-4	TRBJ2-4	-	TGTGCCAGCAGTTTAGCGCCACCTAGTTTAAACATTCAGTACTTC	CASSLAPPSLNIQYF
few	TRBV29-1	TRBJ1-1	-	TGCAGCGTTGTGCAGAGATTGAACACTGAAGCTTTCTTT	CSVVQRLNTEAFF
many	TRBV19	TRBJ1-5	TRBD1	TGTGCCAGTAGTATGGGTTCGGGACAGGGGTATCAGCCCCAGCATTTT	CASSMGSGQGYQPQHF
many	TRBV29-1	TRBJ1-3	TRBD1	TGCAGCGCAGATGGACAGGGGAACACCATATATTTT	CSADGQGNTIYF
-	TRBV19	TRBJ2-1	TRBD1	TGTGCCAGTAGTATCTCCGGACAGGGGATTTTGCATGAGCAGTTCTTC	CASSISGQGILHEQFF
-	TRBV5-6	TRBJ2-1	-	TGTGCCAGCAGCTTGCTTAGAGGCGGTAAGCAGTTCTTC	CASSLLRGGKQFF
once	TRBV29-1	TRBJ1-2	TRBD1	TGCAGCGTTGGAGGGACAGGCTATGGCTACACCTTC	CSVGGTGYGYTF
few	TRBV5-1	TRBJ1-2	-	TGCGCCAGCAGCTTGGCGGGGTTGAGTGGCTACACCTTC	CASSLAGLSGYTF
-	TRBV7-7	TRBJ1-1	TRBD1	TGTGCTAAGCTGGGACAGGGGATCATGAACACTGAAGCTTTCTTT	CAKLGQGIMNTEAFF
-	TRBV15	TRBJ2-5	-	TGTGCTAGCAGCGTCGACCCCGGGACATTCGAGACCCAGTACTTC	CASSVDPGTFETQYF
many	TRBV19	TRBJ2-2	-	TGTGCCAGCCGGACAGCGAACACCGGGGAGCTGTTTTTT	CASRTANTGELFF
many	TRBV6-1	TRBJ2-7	-	TGTGCCAGCAGTGAAGTGCGGACAGCGGGGGAGCAGTACTTC	CASSEVRTAGEQYF
-	TRBV11-2	TRBJ2-3	TRBD1	TGTGCCAGCAGTACCGGGACAGGGGGTACAGATACGCGGTATTTT	CASSTGTGGTDTRYF
-	TRBV9	TRBJ2-3	TRBD2	TGTGCCAGCAGCGTTACCCTAACTAATAGCGGGGAAGATACGCAGTATTTT	CASSVTLTNSGEDTQYF
few	TRBV25-1	TRBJ1-2	-	TGTGCCAGCCAGGGAAGTGTTACCTTAGGTGGCTACACCTTC	CASQGSVTLGGYTF
few	TRBV6-1	TRBJ2-7	TRBD2	TGTGCCAGCAGACCCCAGCGGGGGGGCGTCTACGAGCAGTACTTC	CASRPQRGGVYEQYF
many	TRBV19	TRBJ2-5	TRBD1	TGTGCCAGTAGTCTCAGGGGGCGCGGGGAGACCCAGTACTTC	CASSLRGRGETQYF
-	TRBV20-1	TRBJ2-2	-	TGCAGTGCGACAGCCCACCGGGGCACCGGGGAGCTGTTTTTT	CSATAHRGTGELFF
many	TRBV2	TRBJ1-2	TRBD1	TGTGCCAGCAGTGAAGAGGGGGCCGTCTTAGGCTACACCTTC	CASSEEGAVLGYTF
once	TRBV15	TRBJ2-3	TRBD2	TGTGCCACCAGCGGGGGGGGAGTTGGAGATACGCAGTATTTT	CATSGGGVGDTQYF
many	TRBV19	TRBJ1-6	-	TGTGCCAGTAGTACAATTACAGGTGGGAATAATTCACCCCTCCACTTT	CASSTITGGNNSPLHF
few	TRBV27	TRBJ1-2	-	TGTGCCAGCAGTTTAAGGTTGGGTTGGGTTGGCTACACCTTC	CASSLRLGWVGYTF
few	TRBV19	TRBJ2-2	TRBD2	TGTGCCAGTAGTTGGGGTAGCGGGAGAGGCACCGGGGAGCTGTTTTTT	CASSWGSGRGTGELFF